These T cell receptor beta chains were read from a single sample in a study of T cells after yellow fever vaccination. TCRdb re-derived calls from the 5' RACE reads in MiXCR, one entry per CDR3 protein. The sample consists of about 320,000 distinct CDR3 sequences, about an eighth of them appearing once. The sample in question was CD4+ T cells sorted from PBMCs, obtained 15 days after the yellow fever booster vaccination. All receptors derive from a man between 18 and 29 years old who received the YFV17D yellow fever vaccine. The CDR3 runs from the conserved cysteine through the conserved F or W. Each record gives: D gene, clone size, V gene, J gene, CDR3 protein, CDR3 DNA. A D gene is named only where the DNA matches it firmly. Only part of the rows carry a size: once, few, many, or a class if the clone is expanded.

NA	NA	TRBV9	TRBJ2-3	CASSVAPDPSTDTQYF	TGTGCCAGCAGCGTCGCACCGGACCCCAGCACAGATACGCAGTATTTT
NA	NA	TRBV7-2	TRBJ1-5	CASSFTGMSNQPQHF	TGTGCCAGCAGCTTCACAGGGATGAGCAATCAGCCCCAGCATTTT
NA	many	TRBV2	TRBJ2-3	CASRPLTDTQYF	TGTGCCAGCAGGCCCCTCACAGATACGCAGTATTTT
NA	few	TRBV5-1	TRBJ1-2	CASSRSGTDYGYTF	TGCGCCAGCAGCCGGTCGGGGACGGACTATGGCTACACCTTC
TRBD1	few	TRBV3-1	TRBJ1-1	CASSLQGVYTEAFF	TGTGCCAGCAGCCTACAGGGGGTGTACACTGAAGCTTTCTTT
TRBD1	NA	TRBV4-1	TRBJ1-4	CASSPGTGGRSNEKLFF	TGCGCCAGCAGCCCGGGGACAGGGGGCCGGTCTAATGAAAAACTGTTTTTT
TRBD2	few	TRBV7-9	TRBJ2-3	CASSLAYLHLAGRTDTQYF	TGTGCCAGCAGCTTAGCTTATCTACACCTAGCGGGCCGCACAGATACGCAGTATTTT
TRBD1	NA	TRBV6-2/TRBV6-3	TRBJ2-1	CASSYPGQGANEQFF	TGTGCCAGCAGTTACCCAGGACAGGGGGCGAATGAGCAGTTCTTC
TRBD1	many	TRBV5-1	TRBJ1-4	CASSLGTGDKKLFF	TGCGCCAGCAGCCTCGGGACAGGGGACAAAAAACTGTTTTTT
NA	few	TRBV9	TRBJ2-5	CASGDRAETQYF	TGTGCCAGCGGAGATAGGGCGGAGACCCAGTACTTC
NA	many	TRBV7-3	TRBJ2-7	CASSLTREYEQYF	TGTGCCAGCAGCTTAACCAGGGAGTACGAGCAGTACTTC
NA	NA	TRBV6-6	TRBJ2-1	CASSPWGGDNEQFF	TGTGCCAGCAGTCCCTGGGGTGGGGACAATGAGCAGTTCTTC
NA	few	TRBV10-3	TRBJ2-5	CAISPFGGRETQYF	TGTGCCATCAGCCCCTTTGGGGGGCGAGAGACCCAGTACTTC
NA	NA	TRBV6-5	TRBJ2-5	CASSWAGKGVTQYF	TGTGCCAGCAGTTGGGCTGGTAAGGGTGTGACCCAGTACTTC
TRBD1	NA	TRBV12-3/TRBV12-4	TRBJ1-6	CASRRDRAAPLHF	TGTGCCAGCAGAAGGGACAGGGCGGCACCCCTCCACTTT
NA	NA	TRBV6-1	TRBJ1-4	CASSDRGEKLFF	TGTGCCAGCAGTGACAGGGGAGAAAAACTGTTTTTT
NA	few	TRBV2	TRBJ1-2	CASSEQGSNYGYTF	TGTGCCAGCAGTGAGCAGGGTTCTAACTATGGCTACACCTTC
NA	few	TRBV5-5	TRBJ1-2	CASSPDLRGYGYTF	TGTGCCAGCAGCCCCGACCTCCGGGGCTATGGCTACACCTTC
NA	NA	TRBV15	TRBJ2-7	CATSRDHEEAASSSSYEQYF	TGTGCCACCAGCAGAGATCATGAGGAGGCGGCTAGCTCTAGCTCCTACGAGCAGTACTTC
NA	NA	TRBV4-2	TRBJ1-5	CASSQDTQEGNQPQHF	TGTGCCAGCAGCCAAGACACTCAAGAGGGCAATCAGCCCCAGCATTTT
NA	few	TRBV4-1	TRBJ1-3	CASSQDENSGNTIYF	TGCGCCAGCAGCCAAGATGAAAACTCTGGAAACACCATATATTTT
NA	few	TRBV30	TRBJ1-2	CAWRSVRGGYGYTF	TGTGCCTGGAGATCGGTCAGGGGAGGCTATGGCTACACCTTC